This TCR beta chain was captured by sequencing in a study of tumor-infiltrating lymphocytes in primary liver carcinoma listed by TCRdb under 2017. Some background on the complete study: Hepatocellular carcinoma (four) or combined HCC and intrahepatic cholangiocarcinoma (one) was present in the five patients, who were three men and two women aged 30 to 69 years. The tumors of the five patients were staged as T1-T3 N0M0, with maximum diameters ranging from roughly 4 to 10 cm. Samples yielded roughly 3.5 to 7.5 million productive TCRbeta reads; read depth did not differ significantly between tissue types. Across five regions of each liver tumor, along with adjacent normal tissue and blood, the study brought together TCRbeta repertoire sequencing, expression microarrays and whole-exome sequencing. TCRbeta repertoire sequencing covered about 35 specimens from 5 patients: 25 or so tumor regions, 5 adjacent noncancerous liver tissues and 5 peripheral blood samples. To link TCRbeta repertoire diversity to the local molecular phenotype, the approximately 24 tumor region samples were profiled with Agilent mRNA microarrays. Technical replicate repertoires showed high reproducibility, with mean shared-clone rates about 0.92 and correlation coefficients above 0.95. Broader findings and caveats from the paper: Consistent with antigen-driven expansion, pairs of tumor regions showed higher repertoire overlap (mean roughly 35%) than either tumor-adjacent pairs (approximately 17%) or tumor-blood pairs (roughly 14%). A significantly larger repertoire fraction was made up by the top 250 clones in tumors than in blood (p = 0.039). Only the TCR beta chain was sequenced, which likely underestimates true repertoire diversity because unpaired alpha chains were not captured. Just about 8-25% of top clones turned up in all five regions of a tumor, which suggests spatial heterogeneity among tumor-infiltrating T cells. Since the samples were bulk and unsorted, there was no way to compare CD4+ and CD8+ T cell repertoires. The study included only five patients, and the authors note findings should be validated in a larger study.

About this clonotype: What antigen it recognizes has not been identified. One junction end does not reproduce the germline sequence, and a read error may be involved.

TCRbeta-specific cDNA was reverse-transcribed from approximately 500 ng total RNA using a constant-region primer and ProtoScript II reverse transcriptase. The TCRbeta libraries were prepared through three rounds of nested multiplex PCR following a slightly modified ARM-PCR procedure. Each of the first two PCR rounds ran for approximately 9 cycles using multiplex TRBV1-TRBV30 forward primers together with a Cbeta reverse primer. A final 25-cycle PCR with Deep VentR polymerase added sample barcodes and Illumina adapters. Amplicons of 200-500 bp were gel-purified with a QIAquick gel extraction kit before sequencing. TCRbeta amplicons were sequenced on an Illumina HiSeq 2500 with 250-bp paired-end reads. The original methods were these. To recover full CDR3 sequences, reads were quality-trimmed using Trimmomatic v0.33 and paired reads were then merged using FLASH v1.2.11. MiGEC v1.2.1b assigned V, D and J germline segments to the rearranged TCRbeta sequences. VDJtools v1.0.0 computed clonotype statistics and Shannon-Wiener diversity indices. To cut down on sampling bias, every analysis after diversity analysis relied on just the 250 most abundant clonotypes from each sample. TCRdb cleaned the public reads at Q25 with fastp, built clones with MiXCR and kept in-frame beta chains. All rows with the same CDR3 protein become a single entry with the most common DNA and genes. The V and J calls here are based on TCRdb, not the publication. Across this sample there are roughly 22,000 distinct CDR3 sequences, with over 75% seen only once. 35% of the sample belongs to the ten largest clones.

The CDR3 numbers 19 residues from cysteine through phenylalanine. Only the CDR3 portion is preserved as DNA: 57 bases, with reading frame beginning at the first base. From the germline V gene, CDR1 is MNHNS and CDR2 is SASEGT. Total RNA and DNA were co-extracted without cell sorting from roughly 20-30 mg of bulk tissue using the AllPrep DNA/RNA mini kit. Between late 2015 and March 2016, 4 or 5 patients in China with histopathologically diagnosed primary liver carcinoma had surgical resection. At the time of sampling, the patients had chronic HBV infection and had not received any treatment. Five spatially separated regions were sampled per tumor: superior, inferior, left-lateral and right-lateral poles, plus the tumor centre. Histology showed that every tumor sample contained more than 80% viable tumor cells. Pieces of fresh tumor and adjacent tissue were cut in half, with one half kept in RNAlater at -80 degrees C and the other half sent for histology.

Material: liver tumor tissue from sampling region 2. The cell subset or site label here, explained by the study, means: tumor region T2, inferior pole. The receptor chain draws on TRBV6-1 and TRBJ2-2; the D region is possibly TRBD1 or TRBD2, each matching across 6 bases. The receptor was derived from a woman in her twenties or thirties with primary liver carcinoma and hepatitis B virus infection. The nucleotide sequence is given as TGTGCCAGCAGTGAAATCCTTCCCGGGGGCGCCGCGAACACCGGGGAACTGGTTTTT. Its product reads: CASSEILPGGAANTGELVF.